This record concerns one TCR beta chain sequence. This sample is part of a study of cytomegalovirus exposure and HLA in healthy donors. PCR primers comprised 60 Vbeta and 13 Jbeta primers. Sequencing used immunoSEQ multiplex PCR; TCRdb keeps in-frame clones, though not all of them. The sample contains 150,000 to 200,000 clones, roughly 82% of which appear only once. Trimming removed 3 bases from V and 2 bases from J; junction bases left unmatched: 13. Germline V gene lookup returns CDR1 SNHLY and CDR2 FYNNEI. The CDR3 is 17 residues long. Sample: PBMCs. This chain joins TRBV2 and TRBJ2-7; the match to TRBD2 covers 7 bases. This receptor was taken from a woman aged 45-65 years in good health and CMV-seronegative. CDR3 amino acids: CASSDSAGRDYAYEQYF. As DNA, the CDR3 is TGTGCCAGCAGTGATTCCGCCGGTAGGGACTACGCCTACGAGCAGTACTTC.